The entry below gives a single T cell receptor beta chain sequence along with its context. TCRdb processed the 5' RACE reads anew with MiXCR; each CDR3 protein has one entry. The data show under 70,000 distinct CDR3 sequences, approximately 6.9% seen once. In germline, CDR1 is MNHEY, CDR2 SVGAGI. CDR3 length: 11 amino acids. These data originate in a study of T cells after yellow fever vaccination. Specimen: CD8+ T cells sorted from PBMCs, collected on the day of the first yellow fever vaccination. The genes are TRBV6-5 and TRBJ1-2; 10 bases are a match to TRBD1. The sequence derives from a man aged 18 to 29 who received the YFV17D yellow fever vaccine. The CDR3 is CTGTGVYGYTF. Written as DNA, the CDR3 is TGTACCGGGACAGGGGTGTATGGCTACACCTTC.